Shown below are 31 T cell receptor beta chains from a single sample sequenced in a study of identical twins (dated by TCRdb to the mid-2010s). The receptor library was made with 5' RACE. Instrument used: Illumina HiSeq 2000. TCRdb trimmed the raw reads at Q25, called clones with MiXCR and kept productive beta chains. CDR3 protein sequences are deduplicated, and each keeps its most common genes and DNA. Here the sample has around 300,000 distinct CDR3 sequences; about 8% occur a single time. The top ten hold over 2% of the sample. The data also belong to a second study, concerning yellow fever vaccine responses in identical twins.

Specimen: memory (CD45RO+) T cells sorted from blood. The cell subset or site tag for this specimen amounts to: CD45RO+ enriched T cells. The source is a woman younger than 30 in good health.

This clonotype was observed many times. The V gene is TRBV4-2, the J gene TRBJ2-2; a weak D match, TRBD2 (6 bases). Germline CDR1 LGHNA, CDR2 YNFKEQ. The V end was cut by 4 bases, the J end by 6 bases, with 9 bases between. This CDR3 contains 13 residues. The CDR3 protein is CASSPPGAGELFF. CDR3 DNA: TGTGCCAGCAGCCCCCCGGGGGCCGGGGAGCTGTTTTTT.

The chain joins TRBV9 to TRBJ2-1; 7 bases match TRBD2. CDR1 is SGDLS and CDR2 is YYNGEE in the germline V gene. The length of the CDR3 is 16 residues. V dropped 3 bases and J dropped 9; count of bases not matched to a gene: 15. The CDR3 region has the DNA TGTGCCAGCAGCGCCGACAGCGGGACTCCCCCCGGTGAGCAGTTCTTC. Amino acids: CASSADSGTPPGEQFF.

This clonotype was detected a few times. The V gene is TRBV7-7, the J gene TRBJ2-5; possible D gene TRBD2, 5 bases. CDR3 length: 14 residues. Germline V lookup: CDR1 SSHAT, CDR2 FNYEAQ (reference sequence). The V end was cut by 2 bases, the J end by 3 bases, with 10 bases between. The DNA of the CDR3 is TGTGCCAGCAGCTTAACGTACGGGAAAGAGACCCAGTACTTC. This sequence encodes CASSLTYGKETQYF.

Only a few counts were recorded for this clonotype. The genes are TRBV4-1 and TRBJ2-1, with 8 positions matching TRBD2. This CDR3 spans 19 amino acids. CDR1 is MGHRA, CDR2 YSYEKL, per germline. The V and J ends lost 1 base and 2 bases, in that order; junction bases with no gene match: 13. This chain's CDR3 is CASSQAWGAGGGAYNEQFF. CDR3 coding DNA: TGCGCCAGCAGCCAAGCCTGGGGGGCGGGAGGTGGGGCCTACAATGAGCAGTTCTTC.

In its sample, this clonotype was seen many times. The J gene is TRBJ1-2, the V gene TRBV29-1; D uncertain. V was cut by 5 bases and J by 6 bases, with 7 bases left in between. Germline V gene data show CDR1 as SQVTM and CDR2 as ANQGSEA. The CDR3 loop spans 10 amino acids. The CDR3 here is CSVPSDGYTF. The CDR3 DNA sequence: TGCAGCGTTCCGTCGGATGGCTACACCTTC.

This clonotype was picked up many times. The chain uses TRBV20-1 and TRBJ2-7; tentatively, D is TRBD2 (6 bases). The V and J ends lost 2 bases and 3 bases respectively, with 20 bases between them. Germline-derived CDR1 and CDR2 are DFQATT and SNEGSKA (reference sequence). The CDR3 loop spans 16 amino acids. For the CDR3, the DNA is TGCAGTGCTAGACCCCGGTCGGGGCGGGACTTCTACGAGCAGTACTTC. Amino acids: CSARPRSGRDFYEQYF.

This clonotype was counted at least ten times. This rearrangement joins TRBV5-1 to TRBJ1-2, with no clear D. CDR3 size: 15 residues. Germline assignment: CDR1 SGHRS and CDR2 YFSETQ. V lost 4 bases to trimming and J lost 6 bases, with 19 bases between them. The DNA of the CDR3 is TGCGCCAGCAGCCCGAGCTATTTTGAGCCCGATGGCTACACCTTC. This sequence encodes CASSPSYFEPDGYTF.

The chain is built from TRBV7-3 and TRBJ2-3, with D hard to call. The CDR3 is 15 amino acids. V was pared by 5 bases and J by 6 bases, with 18 bases between. Germline V CDR1 and CDR2: SGHTA, FQGTGA. CDR3 residues: CASSTGPIGTDTQYF. CDR3 nucleotide sequence: TGTGCCAGCAGCACGGGCCCCATAGGAACGGATACGCAGTATTTT.

The V and J genes are TRBV20-1 and TRBJ2-1; tentative D call: TRBD2 (6 bases). Between the trimmed V and J ends, which lost 6 bases and 8 bases, there was a span of 14 bases. Looked up from germline, CDR1 is DFQATT and CDR2 is SNEGSKA (reference sequence). CDR3 length equals 12 residues. CDR3 nucleotides: TGCAGTGCGTCGAGCGGAGGGTATGAGCAGTTCTTC. Its protein product is CSASSGGYEQFF.

The genes are TRBV9 and TRBJ2-5; the D is unclear. The CDR3 loop spans 15 amino acids. Trimming cost V 0 bases and J 3 bases, with 12 bases left between them. The V gene's germline CDR1 is SGDLS and CDR2 YYNGEE. DNA of the CDR3: TGTGCCAGCAGCGTAGCATCTTACCAAGAAGAGACCCAGTACTTC. Amino acids: CASSVASYQEETQYF. Complete variable domain (other parts from reference TRBV9 and TRBJ2-5): DSGVTQTPKHLITATGQRVTLRCSPRSGDLSVYWYQQSLDQGLQFLIQYYNGEERAKGNILERFSAQQFPDLHSELNLSSLELGDSALYFCASSVASYQEETQYFGPGTRLLVL.

This clonotype was picked up a small number of times. This rearrangement joins TRBV14 to TRBJ2-7, with D tentatively TRBD1 (6 bases). V gave up 4 bases and J gave up 10 bases, with 11 bases separating them. The CDR3 covers 11 residues. CDR1 is SGHDN and CDR2 is FVKESK in the germline V gene. For the CDR3, the DNA is TGTGCCAGCAGCCTCCGGGACAATCAGTACTTC. Translating it yields CASSLRDNQYF.

V and J are TRBV12-3 or TRBV12-4 and TRBJ1-5; D uncertain. This CDR3 comprises 12 residues. The V gene lost 4 bases and the J gene lost 3 bases, with 4 bases spanning the gap. The CDR3 nucleotides read TGTGCCAGCAGTTCTTACAATCAGCCCCAGCATTTT. It is translated as CASSSYNQPQHF.

V usage is TRBV12-3 or TRBV12-4 and J usage is TRBJ2-1, with 9 bases fitting TRBD2. V gave up 3 bases and J gave up 6 bases; unmatched junction bases: 3. The CDR3 covers 14 residues. The CDR3 DNA reads TGTGCCAGCAGTTTTTCGACTAGCGGCAATGAGCAGTTCTTC. Translating it yields CASSFSTSGNEQFF.

This clonotype was seen at least ten times. This chain links TRBV7-8 with TRBJ1-2, with 7 bases matching TRBD1. V trimming: 4 bases; J trimming: 7 bases; junction bases outside the gene matches: 12. Germline CDR1 reads SGHVS; CDR2 reads FQNEAQ. The CDR3 spans 15 residues. In DNA form, the CDR3 reads TGTGCCAGCAGCTCCTTACGACAGGGAGAGGGTGGCTACACCTTC. Translation gives CASSSLRQGEGGYTF.

This clonotype was observed a few times. The rearrangement joins TRBV12-3 or TRBV12-4 to TRBJ2-7; TRBD2 matches 11 bases. V shed 8 bases, J shed 1 base, and the junction held 4 bases outside the gene matches. There are 14 residues in the CDR3. The CDR3 DNA reads as TGTGCCAGCCGACTAGCGGGAAGGTCCTACGAGCAGTACTTC. Protein sequence: CASRLAGRSYEQYF.

This clonotype was counted at least ten times. V is TRBV20-1 and J is TRBJ2-3; D unresolved. With 3 bases removed from V and 1 base from J, the gap between germline ends came to 5 bases. CDR1 is DFQATT and CDR2 is SNEGSKA in the germline V gene (reference sequence). This CDR3 contains 12 residues. The CDR3 is CSASPGTDTQYF. In nucleotides, the CDR3 is TGCAGTGCTAGCCCGGGCACAGATACGCAGTATTTT.

This clonotype appeared many times. The V call is TRBV3-1, the J call TRBJ2-3; either TRBD1 or TRBD2 may supply D (5 bases each). The germline CDR1 and CDR2 sequences are LGHDT and YNNKEL (reference sequence). Trimming shortened V by 4 bases and J by 0 bases, and 17 bases separated the two germline ends. CDR3 length: 17 residues. CDR3 amino acids: CASSPYPTGPSTDTQYF. As DNA, the CDR3 is TGTGCCAGCAGCCCGTACCCGACGGGACCGAGCACAGATACGCAGTATTTT.

This chain uses TRBV3-1 with TRBJ2-1; the D gene is possibly TRBD1 (6 bases). This CDR3 is built from 11 residues. Germline V CDR1 and CDR2: LGHDT, YNNKEL (reference sequence). V was shortened by 8 bases and J by 6 bases, with 8 bases between the two germline ends. The CDR3 region is CASGTINEQFF. CDR3 bases: TGTGCCAGCGGGACAATCAATGAGCAGTTCTTC.

This clonotype has just a few counts. V and J are TRBV24-1 and TRBJ2-1, with a possible D match to TRBD1 (6 bases). V dropped 5 bases and J dropped 10 bases, with 17 bases sitting between them. The CDR3 is made up of 14 amino acids. Germline V CDR1 and CDR2: KGHDR, SFDVKD. The CDR3 DNA follows: TGTGCCACCAGTGGTACAGGGCAGTTAGGAGAGCAGTTCTTC. Its translation: CATSGTGQLGEQFF.

This clonotype was found many times. V usage is TRBV7-8 and J usage is TRBJ2-3; D is ambiguous. The germline V and J ends were trimmed by 0 bases and 0 bases, with 7 bases remaining between them. The CDR3 extends over 15 amino acids. Germline V gene lookup returns CDR1 SGHVS and CDR2 FQNEAQ. This chain's CDR3 is CASSLAFPSTDTQYF. The CDR3 nucleotides read TGTGCCAGCAGCTTAGCGTTCCCTAGCACAGATACGCAGTATTTT.

This clonotype was observed at least ten times. Its ends do not fully match the called genes, so a read error is possible. CDR3 sequence: CASSLGTGNQPQHF. CDR3 coding DNA: TGCGCCAGCAGCTTGGGGACAGGGAATCAGCCCCAGCATTTT. This chain links TRBV7-9 with TRBJ1-5, with TRBD1 matching over 9 bases. The germline CDR1 and CDR2 sequences are SEHNR and FQNEAQ (reference sequence). CDR3 length: 14 residues.

The rearrangement uses TRBV12-3 or TRBV12-4 and TRBJ2-2; TRBD1 aligns across 11 bases. Trimming cost V 6 bases and J 8 bases; bases outside gene matches: 5. This CDR3 comprises 14 residues. CDR3 nucleotides: TGTGCCAGCAGCATGGACAGGGGGCGAGGGGAGCTGTTTTTT. This encodes CASSMDRGRGELFF.

This clonotype was observed a handful of times. The rearrangement joins TRBV6-1 to TRBJ2-2; unclear D gene. Looked up from germline, CDR1 is MNHNS and CDR2 is SASEGT. Between the trimmed V and J ends, which lost 8 bases and 3 bases, there was a span of 10 bases. This CDR3 comprises 13 residues. CDR3 bases: TGTGCCAGCTCGCCATGGGACACCGGGGAGCTGTTTTTT. Amino acids: CASSPWDTGELFF.

This clonotype was seen repeatedly, ten times or more. V and J are TRBV5-1 and TRBJ1-2; D is perhaps TRBD1 (5 bases). V was clipped by 5 bases and J by 4 bases, with 18 bases between them. CDR3 size: 15 residues. Germline V gene sequence: CDR1 SGHRS, CDR2 YFSETQ. CDR3 DNA sequence: TGCGCCAGCAGAGGCACCGGGGGTATTGCCTATGGCTACACCTTC. Protein product: CASRGTGGIAYGYTF. Drawing the rest from reference TRBV5-1 and TRBJ1-2, the complete variable domain is KAGVTQTPRYLIKTRGQQVTLSCSPISGHRSVSWYQQTPGQGLQFLFEYFSETQRNKGNFPGRFSGRQFSNSRSEMNVSTLELGDSALYLCASRGTGGIAYGYTFGSGTRLTVV.

The chain employs TRBV20-1 and TRBJ2-1; 8 nucleotides agree with TRBD1. The CDR3 spans 16 residues. Trimming took 1 base from V and 1 from J; bases not matched to a gene: 6. Per the germline V gene, CDR1 is DFQATT and CDR2 is SNEGSKA (reference sequence). The CDR3 region has the DNA TGCAGTGCTAGAGGTCGGGGGACAGGTTCCTACAATGAGCAGTTCTTC. Translation gives CSARGRGTGSYNEQFF.

The chain is built from TRBV20-1 and TRBJ2-2; 10 bases align to TRBD1. Germline V lookup: CDR1 DFQATT, CDR2 SNEGSKA (reference sequence). The CDR3 consists of 15 residues. J gave up 4 bases and V 4 bases, and 6 bases lay outside the gene matches. CDR3: CSATKGQGVTGELFF. The CDR3 nucleotides read TGCAGTGCTACGAAAGGACAGGGGGTCACCGGGGAGCTGTTTTTT.

Only a few counts were recorded for this clonotype. The rearrangement links TRBV20-1 to TRBJ2-5, with a weak D call TRBD2 (5 bases). CDR1 and CDR2 (germline): DFQATT, SNEGSKA (reference sequence). This CDR3 spans 12 amino acids. The V end lost 6 bases, the J end lost 7 bases, and 15 bases lay between the germline ends. The CDR3 region is CSAGLGDGTQYF. In nucleotides, the CDR3 is TGCAGTGCCGGACTGGGCGACGGGACCCAGTACTTC.

This clonotype has ten or more counts. The rearrangement joins TRBV10-3 to TRBJ2-5, with unresolved D. V was shortened by 0 bases and J by 1 base, with 9 bases between the two germline ends. In germline, CDR1 is ENHRY, CDR2 SYGVKD. The length of the CDR3 is 15 residues. CDR3 residues: CAISESPFSQETQYF. The CDR3 nucleotides are TGTGCCATCAGTGAGTCGCCATTTAGCCAAGAGACCCAGTACTTC.

This clonotype was counted ten times or more. This chain uses TRBV2 with TRBJ1-6, with D uncertain. CDR3 length: 14 amino acids. The germline V and J ends were trimmed by 2 bases and 5 bases, with 7 bases remaining between them. Germline CDR1 and CDR2: SNHLY and FYNNEI. CDR3 amino acids: CASSELRDNSPLHF. DNA of the CDR3: TGTGCCAGCAGTGAACTCCGCGATAATTCACCCCTCCACTTT.

This chain joins TRBV10-3 and TRBJ2-3; 8 bases fit TRBD1. The CDR3 loop spans 13 amino acids. Unmatched junction bases numbered 0, after V lost 6 bases and J lost 1 base. Germline-derived CDR1 and CDR2 are ENHRY and SYGVKD. The CDR3 is CAIRDRGTDTQYF. CDR3 nucleotides: TGTGCCATCAGGGACAGGGGCACAGATACGCAGTATTTT.

In this sample, this clonotype turned up a few times. The V and J genes are TRBV27 and TRBJ2-7; 9 positions match TRBD1. This CDR3 has 15 residues. V shed 1 base and J 4 bases; nucleotides not matched to a gene: 5. Germline V gene lookup returns CDR1 MNHEY and CDR2 SMNVEV (reference sequence). The CDR3 region is CASSLFVTGGYEQYF. The CDR3 region has the DNA TGTGCCAGCAGTTTATTCGTGACAGGGGGGTACGAGCAGTACTTC.